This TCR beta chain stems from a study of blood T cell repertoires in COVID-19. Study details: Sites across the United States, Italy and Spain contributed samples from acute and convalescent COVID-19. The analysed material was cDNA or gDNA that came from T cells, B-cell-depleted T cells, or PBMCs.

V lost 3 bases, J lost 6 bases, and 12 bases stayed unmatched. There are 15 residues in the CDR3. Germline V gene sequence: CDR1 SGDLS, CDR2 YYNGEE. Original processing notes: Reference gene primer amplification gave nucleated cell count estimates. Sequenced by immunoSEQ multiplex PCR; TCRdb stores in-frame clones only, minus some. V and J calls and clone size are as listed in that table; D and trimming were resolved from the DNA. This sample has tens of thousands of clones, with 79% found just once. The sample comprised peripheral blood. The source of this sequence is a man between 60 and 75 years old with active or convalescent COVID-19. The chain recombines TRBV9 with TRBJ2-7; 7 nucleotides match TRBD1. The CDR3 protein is CASSAISTGLGEQYF. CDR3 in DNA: TGTGCCAGCAGCGCGATCTCGACAGGGCTCGGCGAGCAGTACTTC.